This is a list of T cell receptor beta chains from one sample in a study of molecular identifiers for immune sequencing clone quantification. TCRdb called the PCR reads again in MiXCR, with one record for every CDR3 protein. Of about 640,000 distinct CDR3 sequences listed, less than 20% are singletons. Sample: naive CD8+ T cells from blood, with Jurkat cell RNA spiked in. These receptors originate from a human donor in good health. Some libraries in this study had Jurkat cell RNA spiked in. Both conserved end residues are part of each CDR3. The order of the fields is V gene, J gene, CDR3 length, clone size, D gene, CDR3 DNA, CDR3 protein. The D gene is left open where the match is weak. Clone size is given for some rows only: seen once, a few or many times, or a class if the clone is expanded.

TRBV23-1	TRBJ2-5	13	many	-	TGCGCCAGCACCGGTGAAGGGGAAGAGACCCAGTACTTC	CASTGEGEETQYF
TRBV6-1	TRBJ1-4	16	many	TRBD1	TGTGCCAGCAGTGCCTGGACAGGGAGGACTAATGAAAAACTGTTTTTT	CASSAWTGRTNEKLFF
TRBV29-1	TRBJ2-7	12	many	-	TGCAGCGCCCTGACCGGGTTGACCGAGCAGTACTTC	CSALTGLTEQYF
TRBV7-8	TRBJ2-1	15	few	TRBD1	TGTGCCAGCAGCTTCCGGGACAGGGAAAACAATGAGCAGTTCTTC	CASSFRDRENNEQFF
TRBV11-3	TRBJ2-2	17	few	TRBD1	TGTGCCAGCAGCCTCAACCAGGGGGCAGGCTTTCCCGGGGAGCTGTTTTTT	CASSLNQGAGFPGELFF
TRBV12-3/TRBV12-4	TRBJ1-4	15	many	-	TGTGCCAGCAGTTTAGCCAGGGCAACTAATGAAAAACTGTTTTTT	CASSLARATNEKLFF
TRBV19	TRBJ2-1	12	-	TRBD1	TGTGCCAGTACTAACCCGGGACAGGGGGTACTTTTC	CASTNPGQGVLF
TRBV7-2	TRBJ2-7	15	many	TRBD1	TGTGCCAGCAGCTTACCGGAAGGGACAGCAGCCGAGCAGTACTTC	CASSLPEGTAAEQYF
TRBV27	TRBJ2-7	15	-	-	TGTGCCAGCAGTTATAAGGACGTTTACTCCTACGAGCAGTACTTC	CASSYKDVYSYEQYF
TRBV6-5	TRBJ2-7	14	many	-	TGTGCCAGCAGTTACGAGGCGCGGTCCTACGAGCAGTACTTC	CASSYEARSYEQYF
TRBV27	TRBJ2-7	13	many	-	TGTGCCAGCAGTCCCGACACGGACGGGCTGCAGTACTTC	CASSPDTDGLQYF
TRBV6-1	TRBJ2-3	16	many	TRBD1	TGTGCCAGCCGTCCGGGACAGGGGTTCAGTTTTGATACGCAGTATTTT	CASRPGQGFSFDTQYF
TRBV7-6	TRBJ1-4	12	many	-	TGTGCCAGCAGCTCTGCGGACTTGAGGCTGTTTTTT	CASSSADLRLFF
TRBV7-9	TRBJ2-7	15	many	TRBD1	TGTGCCAGCAGCTCAGGACAGGGCTTTACCTACGAGCAGTACTTC	CASSSGQGFTYEQYF
TRBV29-1	TRBJ1-2	12	many	TRBD1	TGCAGCGTTGTACAGGGGACGTACGGCTACACCTTC	CSVVQGTYGYTF
TRBV28	TRBJ1-5	15	many	-	TGTGCCAGCAGTTTGAGGGGGTACGGCAATCAGCCCCAGCATTTT	CASSLRGYGNQPQHF
TRBV6-5	TRBJ2-1	13	-	TRBD2	TGTGCCAGCAGTTACTTTAGCGGGGGAGATCAGTTCTTC	CASSYFSGGDQFF
TRBV7-9	TRBJ2-7	14	few	TRBD2	TGTGCCAGCAGCTTTAGCGGGGGGAGCAACGAGCAGTACTTC	CASSFSGGSNEQYF
TRBV7-6	TRBJ1-4	15	few	-	TGTGCCAGCAGCTTAGATTCCGGGGTTAATGAAAAACTGTTTTTT	CASSLDSGVNEKLFF
TRBV19	TRBJ2-7	14	-	-	TGTGCCAGTAGTATAGGTGGACGGAGCTACGAGCAGTACTTC	CASSIGGRSYEQYF
TRBV9	TRBJ1-4	15	few	-	TGTGCCAGCAGCTACCGGACAGATATTAATGAAAAACTGTTTTTT	CASSYRTDINEKLFF
TRBV4-3	TRBJ2-3	16	many	TRBD2	TGCGCCAGCAGCCCCCGGGGGGGGGGGCATGGAGATACGCAGTATTTT	CASSPRGGGHGDTQYF
TRBV2	TRBJ2-7	15	many	-	TGTGCCAGCAGTCCCAAGGAAAGGAGCTCCTACGAGCAGTACTTC	CASSPKERSSYEQYF
TRBV5-1	TRBJ2-1	18	-	TRBD2	TGCGCCAGCAGCCGCGGACTAGCGGGAGAGATGTCCTACAATGAGCAGTTCTTC	CASSRGLAGEMSYNEQFF
TRBV11-2	TRBJ2-5	15	few	TRBD1	TGTGCCAGCAGTTACAGCAGGGGGCCTGGAGAGACCCAGTACTTC	CASSYSRGPGETQYF
TRBV6-2/TRBV6-3	TRBJ1-2	16	many	-	TGTGCCAGCAGCTTCACCTTAACAGGTCCCCGGGACGGCTACACCTTC	CASSFTLTGPRDGYTF
TRBV6-5	TRBJ2-1	14	-	TRBD2	TGTGCCAGCAGTTATAGCGGGGGGGACAATGAGCAGTTCTTC	CASSYSGGDNEQFF
TRBV9	TRBJ2-1	15	-	-	TGTGCCAGCAGCGTAGTGGGAGGTACACACAATGAGCAGTTCTTC	CASSVVGGTHNEQFF
TRBV7-6	TRBJ2-6	17	many	TRBD1	TGTGCCAGCAGCTCCAAGACAGGGTGGTCTGGGGCCAACGTCCTGACTTTC	CASSSKTGWSGANVLTF
TRBV10-2	TRBJ2-3	16	many	TRBD2	TGCGCCAGCAGTGAGCTGTTAGCGGGGGTAACGGATACGCAGTATTTT	CASSELLAGVTDTQYF
TRBV1	TRBJ2-3	14	few	-	TGCACCAGCCCCCTCGAGCGGGAAGTAGATACGCAGTATTTT	CTSPLEREVDTQYF
TRBV4-1	TRBJ2-7	14	-	-	TGCGCCAGCAGCCAACTAGGGACCCCCTACGAGCAGTACTTC	CASSQLGTPYEQYF
TRBV6-1	TRBJ1-3	15	few	-	TGTGCCAGCAGTCAGCAGGGGATCTCTGGAAACACCATATATTTT	CASSQQGISGNTIYF
TRBV7-9	TRBJ1-4	13	few	-	TGTGCCAGCAGCCCAGGGGTCGGTGAAAAACTGTTTTTT	CASSPGVGEKLFF
TRBV19	TRBJ1-5	16	few	-	TGTGCCAGTAGGACTGACAGAACTTATAGCAATCAGCCCCAGCATTTT	CASRTDRTYSNQPQHF
TRBV7-6	TRBJ2-5	14	many	-	TGTGCCAGCAGCCTCAAAAGGTACCAAGAGACCCAGTACTTC	CASSLKRYQETQYF
TRBV21-1	TRBJ1-2	13	many	-	TGTGCCAGCAGCAAAGTGGTCCCTTATGGCTACACCTTC	CASSKVVPYGYTF
TRBV4-1	TRBJ1-1	16	-	-	TGCGCCAGCAGCCAAGGCCCTGGGGTAGGCGGATCTGAAGCTTTCTTT	CASSQGPGVGGSEAFF
TRBV24-1	TRBJ2-5	16	-	-	TGTGCCACCGCAGCAGGGAGGAACGGTATCCAAGAGACCCAGTACTTC	CATAAGRNGIQETQYF
TRBV5-1	TRBJ2-7	14	many	-	TGCGCCAGCAGCTGGACTCCTAGCTCCTACGAGCAGTACTTC	CASSWTPSSYEQYF
TRBV27	TRBJ2-3	15	many	TRBD2	TGTGCCAGCAGGCCGGGACTAGCGTTATCAGATACGCAGTATTTT	CASRPGLALSDTQYF
TRBV5-4	TRBJ2-5	16	many	TRBD2	TGTGCCAGCAGCTTCGGAGCGGGGGGGATCCAAGAGACCCAGTACTTC	CASSFGAGGIQETQYF
TRBV3-1	TRBJ2-7	16	-	TRBD2	TGTGCCAGCAGCCAAGTTCTAGCGGGAGGGCCCTGCGAGCAGTACTTC	CASSQVLAGGPCEQYF
TRBV13	TRBJ1-1	12	-	TRBD1	TGTGCCAGCAGCTCGTCCGGGGACAGAGCTTTCTTT	CASSSSGDRAFF
TRBV6-5	TRBJ2-7	15	-	TRBD2	TGTGCCAGCAGTGCCCTAGGAGCGGGAGAACTCGAGCAGTACTTC	CASSALGAGELEQYF
TRBV27	TRBJ1-2	14	-	-	TGTGCCAGCAGTTACGGACGGGGGGCAGGCGGCTACACCTTC	CASSYGRGAGGYTF
TRBV27	TRBJ1-6	14	many	-	TGTGCCAGCAGTTTGGCACCGACTAATTCACCCCTCCACTTT	CASSLAPTNSPLHF
TRBV4-3	TRBJ1-2	18	many	-	TGCGCCAGCAGCCAAGCCCATCGGGTGGAGGGTCGGGCCTATGGCTACACCTTC	CASSQAHRVEGRAYGYTF
TRBV24-1	TRBJ1-4	11	many	TRBD1	TGTGCCACGGGACAGAATGAAAAACTGTTTTTT	CATGQNEKLFF
TRBV7-6	TRBJ2-2	16	many	-	TGTGCCAGCAGCTTTGTTGGTGCCGGGAACACCGGGGAGCTGTTTTTT	CASSFVGAGNTGELFF
TRBV20-1	TRBJ1-2	15	few	-	TGCAGTTTGATCGGTTTCGGGGATATTAACTATGGCTACACCTTC	CSLIGFGDINYGYTF
TRBV3-1	TRBJ1-2	14	few	-	TGTGCCAGCAGCCAAGTAACGGGAAAGGATGGCTACACCTTC	CASSQVTGKDGYTF
TRBV20-1	TRBJ2-1	16	few	-	TGCAGTGCTAGAGATTCCCGGGCCGCCCTGGACAATGAGCAGTTCTTC	CSARDSRAALDNEQFF
TRBV7-9	TRBJ1-2	14	-	-	TGTGCCAGCAGCACCGGGACCGAGTCGTATGGCTACACCTTC	CASSTGTESYGYTF
TRBV9	TRBJ2-7	14	few	TRBD1	TGTGCCAGCAGCATACGGGACAGGGTCCACGAGCAGTACTTC	CASSIRDRVHEQYF